This passage covers 14 T cell receptor beta chains from one sample sequenced in a study of shared clonotypes between healthy human individuals. Sequencing used immunoSEQ multiplex PCR; TCRdb keeps in-frame clones, though not all of them. The table lists about 1.1 million clones, about four fifths of them singletons. Specimen: memory CD4+ T cells from PBMCs. Stated subset: CD45RA-negative fraction. The receptor set was obtained from a man between 18 and 35 years old in good health. Some clones in this sample may be carry-over from other donors' samples.

Worth noting for this clone: Other DNA sequences from this sample encode an identical CDR3 as well. The V gene is TRBV19, the J gene TRBJ2-7; a weak D match, TRBD1 (6 bases). With 5 bases removed from V and 4 bases from J, the gap between germline ends came to 9 bases. The germline CDR1 and CDR2 sequences are LNHDA and SQIVND (reference sequence). The CDR3 loop spans 12 amino acids. This chain's CDR3 is CASSQQGYEQYF. CDR3 bases: TGTGCCAGTAGTCAACAGGGTTACGAGCAGTACTTC.

This clone was detected once. The chain uses TRBV21-1 and TRBJ2-7; the listed D gene, TRBD1, was not tested against the DNA. TRBV21-1 is a pseudogene segment. There are 11 residues in the CDR3. DNA for the CDR3: TGTGCCAGCAGCAAGGGGCGAGTAACTAACTTC. It specifies CASSKGRVTNF.

The chain combines TRBV20-1 with TRBJ1-6; D might be TRBD1 (6 bases). The CDR3 is 11 residues long. The germline V gene has CDR1 DFQATT and CDR2 SNEGSKA (reference sequence). The CDR3 loop is CSTRGNSPLHF. In nucleotides, the CDR3 is TGCAGCACCAGGGGCAATTCACCCCTCCACTTT.

The rearrangement uses TRBV5-1 and TRBJ2-2; the D call may be TRBD1 or TRBD2 (6 bases each). Trimming pared 0 bases from V and 5 bases from J, leaving 14 bases between. The CDR3 totals 16 residues. The germline CDR1 and CDR2 sequences are SGHRS and YFSETQ. For the CDR3, the DNA is TGCGCCAGCAGCTTGGATTCCAGGGGAGGTACCGGGGAGCTGTTTTTT. Encoded protein: CASSLDSRGGTGELFF.

This sequence joins TRBV6-4 and TRBJ2-2; 10 bases agree with TRBD2. The CDR3 runs 15 residues. The germline V gene has CDR1 MRHNA and CDR2 SNTAGT. The trim removed 5 bases at V and 2 bases at J, leaving 2 bases unmatched. This chain's CDR3 is CASSLAGGNTGELFF. In DNA, the CDR3 is TGTGCCAGCAGTTTAGCGGGAGGAAACACCGGGGAGCTGTTTTTT.

CDR3 in amino acids: CAWRQTLTGDNEQFF. The CDR3 region has the DNA TGTGCCTGGAGGCAGACCCTAACTGGGGACAATGAGCAGTTCTTC. The rearrangement uses TRBV30 and TRBJ2-1, with D unclear. The CDR3 totals 15 residues. Germline V gene lookup returns CDR1 GTSNPN and CDR2 SVGIG (reference sequence). Trimming stripped 3 bases from V and 5 bases from J, with 17 bases between.

The genes are TRBV5-6 and TRBJ1-2; the D is unclear. The CDR3 sequence is 13 residues long. Trimming removed 2 bases at V and 8 bases at J, with 13 bases between. Germline loops: CDR1 SGHDT, CDR2 YYEEEE. CDR3 sequence (DNA): TGTGCCAGCAGCTTAGTAGGTCCGCAGGGCTACACCTTC. This encodes CASSLVGPQGYTF.

The chain links TRBV5-1 to TRBJ2-1, with D unclear. Deletions cut 3 bases from V and 10 bases from J, with 8 bases between. CDR1 is SGHRS and CDR2 is YFSETQ in the germline V gene. The CDR3 covers 11 residues. Here the CDR3 reads CASSSRVEQFF. The CDR3 nucleotides are TGCGCCAGCAGCTCTCGGGTAGAGCAGTTCTTC.

The V call is TRBV7-8, the J call TRBJ1-2; D gene unclear. Looked up from germline, CDR1 is SGHVS and CDR2 is FQNEAQ. V dropped 5 bases and J dropped 4 bases, with 11 bases sitting between them. The CDR3 has 13 residues. DNA for the CDR3: TGTGCCAGCAGCGCTAGGACCGCCTATGGCTACACCTTC. This gives the protein CASSARTAYGYTF.

The rearrangement links TRBV7-8 to TRBJ1-1; possible D gene TRBD1, 5 bases. The CDR3 has 16 amino acids. The V gene lost 4 bases and the J gene lost 1 base, with 16 bases spanning the gap. The germline V gene has CDR1 SGHVS and CDR2 FQNEAQ. The CDR3 DNA follows: TGTGCCAGCAGCTCCCATACGCGACAGTCGAACACTGAAGCTTTCTTT. Translation gives CASSSHTRQSNTEAFF.

This clone came up once. The rearrangement links TRBV9 to TRBJ2-1, with 13 bases identical to TRBD2. The CDR3 is 19 amino acids. The J segment lost 1 base and the V segment lost 4 bases, leaving 11 bases of the junction unmatched. Per the germline V gene, CDR1 is SGDLS and CDR2 is YYNGEE. The DNA for the CDR3 is TGTGCCAGCAGCCCTTCGGGACTAGCGGGAACTTGGTCCTACAATGAGCAGTTCTTC. It specifies CASSPSGLAGTWSYNEQFF.

The V call is TRBV28, the J call TRBJ2-2, with 8 positions matching TRBD2. The CDR3 is made up of 16 amino acids. The V gene end was trimmed by 5 bases and the J gene end by 4 bases; junction bases not matched to a gene: 9. CDR1 is MDHEN, CDR2 SYDVKM, per germline. The CDR3 DNA follows: TGTGCCAGCAGTCGCCGACTAGCGAGAACCACCGGGGAGCTGTTTTTT. Translation: CASSRRLARTTGELFF.

The J gene is TRBJ1-5, the V gene TRBV5-5; D unclear. V was clipped by 0 bases and J by 11 bases, with 15 bases between them. The length of the CDR3 is 14 residues. Germline CDR1 SGHKS, CDR2 YYEKEE (reference sequence). DNA of the CDR3: TGTGCCAGCAGCTTGGATAGGGTGAAAAGGGCCCAGCATTTT. It yields the protein CASSLDRVKRAQHF.

As to this clone: Other DNA sequences in this specimen translate into the identical CDR3. The chain links TRBV20-1 to TRBJ1-5; D unresolved. The V and J ends lost 1 base and 8 bases respectively, with 6 bases between them. The length of the CDR3 is 11 residues. The V gene's germline CDR1 is DFQATT and CDR2 SNEGSKA (reference sequence). The CDR3 region has the DNA TGCAGTGCTAGAGCCGGTGAGCCCCAGCATTTT. It codes for CSARAGEPQHF.